Sequencing of this TCR beta chain was carried out in a study of control samples from healthy donors and cancer patients. Some clones are missing from TCRdb's copy, which holds only in-frame ones; the method was immunoSEQ multiplex PCR. The sample has approximately 40,000 clones, 90% to 95% seen once. V lost 0 bases to trimming and J lost 1 base, with 13 bases between them. CDR3 length equals 16 residues. Germline V gives CDR1 SGHTA, CDR2 FQGNSA. The V call is TRBV7-2, the J call TRBJ2-7; either TRBD1 or TRBD2 may supply D (5 bases each). This receptor was taken from a woman between 50 and 59 years old in good health. The sequencing sample was made of blood. CDR3 region: CASSLAGTESSYEQYF. DNA of the CDR3: TGTGCCAGCAGCTTAGCAGGGACGGAGAGTTCCTACGAGCAGTACTTC.